This TCR beta chain is drawn from a study of blood T cell repertoires in COVID-19. Study-level information: Italy, Spain and the United States were the sources of the convalescent and acute COVID-19 samples. From T cells, B-cell-depleted T cells, or PBMCs came the material, which was cDNA or gDNA.

In this sample, this clone turned up once. V lost 1 base and J 0 bases, leaving 8 bases between the germline ends. The CDR3 sequence is 15 residues long. The germline V gene encodes CDR1 LGHNA and CDR2 YNFKEQ. Measured with immunoSEQ multiplex PCR; TCRdb has only the in-frame clones, and not every one. In the table there are 180,000 or so clones, approximately 89% of which are singletons. The sequenced sample was peripheral blood. The chain joins TRBV4-2 to TRBJ2-3; D call uncertain. This TCR derives from a woman aged 55-70 years with acute or convalescent COVID-19. Here the CDR3 reads CASSQVGGSTDTQYF. The CDR3 nucleotides are TGTGCCAGCAGCCAAGTTGGCGGTAGCACAGATACGCAGTATTTT.